A single sample gave rise to the 8 T cell receptor beta chains below, sequenced in a study of blood T cell repertoires in COVID-19. Clones were sequenced by immunoSEQ multiplex PCR, and TCRdb holds only the in-frame ones, with some missing. The top ten hold less than 6% of the sample, which has a few hundred thousand clones, roughly 85% seen once. The sequenced sample consisted of PBMCs or T cells enriched from blood (not recorded which). The receptor set was obtained from a woman between 25 and 40 years old who had recovered from COVID-19.

V is TRBV9 and J is TRBJ2-5; possibly TRBD2 for D (6 bases). Trimming took off 0 bases at V and 0 bases at J, with 9 bases between the two ends. The V gene's germline CDR1 is SGDLS and CDR2 YYNGEE. There are 15 residues in the CDR3. CDR3 bases: TGTGCCAGCAGCGTAGGCGGGAATTACCAAGAGACCCAGTACTTC. It yields the protein CASSVGGNYQETQYF.

The chain couples TRBV30 to TRBJ2-2, with 10 bases that match TRBD2. V dropped 0 bases and J dropped 1; count of bases not matched to a gene: 8. The CDR3 has 18 amino acids. Germline assignment: CDR1 GTSNPN and CDR2 SVGIG (reference sequence). The chain's CDR3 is CAWSVRNSGGMNTGELFF. CDR3 nucleotides: TGTGCCTGGAGTGTACGGAATAGCGGGGGGATGAACACCGGGGAGCTGTTTTTT.

The chain recombines TRBV21-1 with TRBJ2-1; whether TRBD2, the table's D call, matches the DNA was not checked. TRBV21-1 is deemed a pseudogene. The CDR3 covers 17 residues. CDR3 DNA sequence: TGTGCCAGCAGCAAAGTCGTGCGCCCGAGCTCCTACAATGAGCAGTTCTTC. It encodes CASSKVVRPSSYNEQFF.

This sequence joins TRBV19 and TRBJ1-1, with D possibly being TRBD1 (6 bases). Germline V gene lookup returns CDR1 LNHDA and CDR2 SQIVND (reference sequence). V was trimmed by 0 bases and J by 10 bases, leaving 9 bases between them. The CDR3 has 12 amino acids. CDR3 in amino acids: CASSIDTGRAFF. CDR3 in DNA: TGTGCCAGTAGTATAGACACAGGGAGAGCTTTCTTT.

This clone has a single count. The genes are TRBV9 and TRBJ1-4, with 9 bases aligning to TRBD1. CDR1 and CDR2 from the germline V gene are SGDLS and YYNGEE. Trimming took 0 bases from V and 6 from J; bases not matched to a gene: 12. This CDR3 region has 18 residues. The CDR3 region is CASSVGSRDRVWHEKLFF. The DNA of the CDR3 is TGTGCCAGCAGCGTAGGGTCCCGGGACAGGGTTTGGCATGAAAAACTGTTTTTT.

This clone has ten or more counts. The V and J genes are TRBV11-2 and TRBJ1-4; D call uncertain. This CDR3 has 14 amino acids. Germline V gene sequence: CDR1 SGHAT, CDR2 FQNNGV. The ends were cut back, 3 bases at V and 3 bases at J, with 8 bases in the middle. The CDR3 loop is CASSFSLSNEKLFF. DNA of the CDR3: TGTGCCAGCAGCTTTAGTCTTTCTAATGAAAAACTGTTTTTT. The full variable domain, its missing parts supplied by reference TRBV11-2 and TRBJ1-4, is EAGVAQSPRYKIIEKRQSVAFWCNPISGHATLYWYQQILGQGPKLLIQFQNNGVVDDSQLPKDRFSAERLKGVDSTLKIQPAKLEDSAVYLCASSFSLSNEKLFFGSGTQLSVL.

The chain employs TRBV6-4 and TRBJ1-2; D gene unclear. CDR3 length equals 14 residues. The germline CDR1 and CDR2 sequences are MRHNA and SNTAGT. V was trimmed by 7 bases and J by 2 bases, leaving 14 bases between them. The CDR3 DNA follows: TGTGCCAGCACCACCGAGCCAGGCAACTATGGCTACACCTTC. This codes for CASTTEPGNYGYTF.

This chain uses TRBV5-5 with TRBJ2-7; possibly TRBD1 for D (5 bases). Trimming took off 4 bases at V and 6 bases at J, with 14 bases between the two ends. This CDR3 is 13 amino acids long. Germline CDR1 reads SGHKS; CDR2 reads YYEKEE (reference sequence). In DNA form, the CDR3 reads TGTGCCAGCAGCCAAACAGGTGTAGGCGAGCAGTACTTC. Its protein is CASSQTGVGEQYF.